The 30 T cell receptor beta chains presented below share a single source sample, sequenced in a study of T cells in Graves' hyperthyroidism and ophthalmopathy. It was RNA transcripts that yielded the amplified TCR beta CDR3 regions. HTBI primers drove first-round RT-PCR of the TCR CDR3. TCRdb recomputed calls from the multiplex PCR reads with MiXCR, one row per CDR3 protein. The table records around 690,000 distinct CDR3 sequences, approximately 15% of them present only once. Sequences were obtained from blood. Receptor source: a middle-aged man with Graves' hyperthyroidism.

The chain is built from TRBV28 and TRBJ1-2, with D hard to call. V dropped 3 bases and J dropped 3 bases, with 11 bases sitting between them. The germline V gene encodes CDR1 MDHEN and CDR2 SYDVKM. This CDR3 comprises 14 residues. CDR3 amino acids: CASSFAVFHYGYTF. Written as DNA, the CDR3 is TGTGCCAGCAGTTTCGCGGTCTTTCACTATGGCTACACCTTC.

This clonotype was detected many times. The chain combines TRBV7-6 with TRBJ2-1; 7 bases line up with TRBD2. CDR3 size: 16 residues. V was clipped by 5 bases and J by 2 bases; unmatched bases: 9. The germline V gene has CDR1 SGHVS and CDR2 FNYEAQ. In nucleotides, the CDR3 is TGTGCCAGCAGCCCCCTCACCGGGACTACCTACAATGAGCAGTTCTTC. Residues: CASSPLTGTTYNEQFF. Filled out from reference TRBV7-6 and TRBJ2-1, the complete variable domain reads GAGVSQSPRYKVTKRGQDVALRCDPISGHVSLYWYRQALGQGPEFLTYFNYEAQQDKSGLPNDRFSAERPEGSISTLTIQRTEQRDSAMYRCASSPLTGTTYNEQFFGPGTRLTVL.

The chain combines TRBV12-3 or TRBV12-4 with TRBJ1-1; D uncertain. The V end lost 8 bases, the J end lost 6 bases, and 16 bases lay between the germline ends. The CDR3 spans 13 residues. CDR3 loop: CASATGGYPEAFF. The CDR3 DNA is TGTGCCAGCGCCACTGGAGGGTATCCTGAAGCTTTCTTT.

This clonotype came up many times. The chain combines TRBV9 with TRBJ2-7, with 12 bases aligning to TRBD2. Germline V gene data show CDR1 as SGDLS and CDR2 as YYNGEE. Trimming at V came to 4 bases and at J to 0 bases, leaving 5 bases not matched to a gene. CDR3 size: 16 residues. CDR3 in DNA: TGTGCCAGCAGCCCCCGACTAGCGGGAGACTCCTACGAGCAGTACTTC. It translates to CASSPRLAGDSYEQYF.

The chain links TRBV2 to TRBJ1-5, with D tentatively TRBD1 (5 bases). CDR1 and CDR2 from the germline V gene are SNHLY and FYNNEI. Trimming removed 6 bases at V and 3 bases at J, with 15 bases between. This CDR3 has 15 residues. The CDR3, as DNA: TGTGCCAGCAGGGAGAGCTCGGGGCCCAATCAGCCCCAGCATTTT. As protein: CASRESSGPNQPQHF.

This clonotype was observed a few times. The chain is built from TRBV6-5 and TRBJ2-5, with 7 bases identical to TRBD2. The J segment lost 3 bases and the V segment lost 2 bases, leaving 9 bases of the junction unmatched. This CDR3 spans 16 amino acids. The V gene's germline CDR1 is MNHEY and CDR2 SVGAGI. The CDR3 nucleotides are TGTGCCAGCAGTTACGGAGTAGGGACTAACAAAGAGACCCAGTACTTC. It codes for CASSYGVGTNKETQYF.

In its sample, this clonotype was seen a few times. V usage is TRBV19 and J usage is TRBJ1-1, with D maybe TRBD1 (5 bases). Germline V gene lookup returns CDR1 LNHDA and CDR2 SQIVND (reference sequence). V was trimmed by 3 bases and J by 5 bases, leaving 19 bases between them. This CDR3 has 16 amino acids. As DNA, the CDR3 is TGTGCCAGTAGTATTAATAGGGACGGACCGGGGACTGAAGCTTTCTTT. The encoded protein is CASSINRDGPGTEAFF.

This clonotype was counted between two and nine times. The J gene is TRBJ2-7, the V gene TRBV20-1; 10 bases line up with TRBD2. The CDR3 spans 16 residues. V lost 0 bases to trimming and J lost 0 bases; unmatched junction nucleotides: 5. Germline CDR1 reads DFQATT; CDR2 reads SNEGSKA (reference sequence). The CDR3, as DNA: TGCAGTGCTAGAGATGAGGCTAGCGGGGGCTCCTACGAGCAGTACTTC. Translation gives CSARDEASGGSYEQYF.

This clonotype has more than one count but fewer than ten. The chain uses TRBV28 and TRBJ2-6; possible D gene TRBD1, 6 bases. The CDR3 is 16 amino acids. V gave up 5 bases and J gave up 0 bases, with 11 bases separating them. Germline assignment: CDR1 MDHEN and CDR2 SYDVKM. The CDR3 here is CASSPTGTSGANVLTF. The CDR3 DNA reads TGTGCCAGCAGTCCGACAGGAACCTCTGGGGCCAACGTCCTGACTTTC.

Points on this clonotype: A read error is possible here, since a much larger clone lies one base away. The rearrangement uses TRBV2 and TRBJ2-7, with 9 bases lining up with TRBD1. Germline V lookup: CDR1 SNHLY, CDR2 FYNNEI. The CDR3 is made up of 13 amino acids. DNA for the CDR3: TGTGCCAGCATGGGACAGGGTTCCTACGGGCAGTACTTC. Protein product: CASMGQGSYGQYF. The full variable domain, in which reference TRBV2 and TRBJ2-7 provide the parts outside the CDR3, is EPEVTQTPSHQVTQMGQEVILRCVPISNHLYFYWYRQILGQKVEFLVSFYNNEISEKSEIFDDQFSVERPDGSNFTLKIRSTKLEDSAMYFCASMGQGSYGQYFGPGTRLTVT.

This clonotype was seen repeatedly, ten times or more. This chain joins TRBV27 and TRBJ1-6, with D unclear. This CDR3 contains 14 residues. The ends were cut back, 2 bases at V and 2 bases at J, with 4 bases in the middle. Germline V gene sequence: CDR1 MNHEY, CDR2 SMNVEV (reference sequence). CDR3 region: CASSLGAYNSPLHF. In DNA form, the CDR3 reads TGTGCCAGCAGTTTAGGGGCCTATAATTCACCCCTCCACTTT.

The chain joins TRBV18 to TRBJ1-5; D uncertain. The CDR3 is 15 amino acids. The V gene lost 2 bases and the J gene lost 0 bases, with 8 bases spanning the gap. CDR1 and CDR2 (germline): KGHSH, LQKENI. The CDR3 DNA is TGTGCCAGCTCACCAGAAGGTTATAGCAATCAGCCCCAGCATTTT. It translates to CASSPEGYSNQPQHF.

This clonotype was observed once. The chain employs TRBV7-2 and TRBJ1-1; the match to TRBD1 covers 7 bases. Germline V gene sequence: CDR1 SGHTA, CDR2 FQGNSA. The CDR3 is 14 residues long. After removal of 3 bases from V and 5 bases from J, the junction contained 6 bases not matched to a gene. The CDR3 loop reads CASSLLRGLTEAFF. For the CDR3, the DNA is TGTGCCAGCAGCTTGCTCAGGGGGTTGACTGAAGCTTTCTTT.

The chain uses TRBV4-3 and TRBJ1-2; D possibly corresponds to TRBD1 (5 bases). Trimming shortened V by 0 bases and J by 4 bases, and 21 bases separated the two germline ends. CDR3 size: 18 residues. Germline V gene sequence: CDR1 LGHNA, CDR2 YSLEER. Here the CDR3 DNA reads TGCGCCAGCAGCCAAGATCTCATCGTCGGCAGGGAGGGCTATGGCTACACCTTC. As protein: CASSQDLIVGREGYGYTF.

This clonotype turned up a few times. The chain links TRBV19 to TRBJ1-5; D gene unclear. Germline CDR1 LNHDA, CDR2 SQIVND (reference sequence). The ends were cut back, 3 bases at V and 3 bases at J, with 6 bases in the middle. The CDR3 contains 13 residues. DNA for the CDR3: TGTGCCAGTAGTATTTGGGCCAATCAGCCCCAGCATTTT. Its protein product is CASSIWANQPQHF.

This chain connects TRBV20-1 to TRBJ2-7; TRBD2 matches at 9 bases. Germline V gene lookup returns CDR1 DFQATT and CDR2 SNEGSKA (reference sequence). CDR3 length: 13 amino acids. V lost 5 bases, J lost 2 bases, and 4 bases stayed unmatched. The CDR3: CSAYRTSAYEQYF. In nucleotides, the CDR3 is TGCAGTGCTTATAGGACTAGCGCCTACGAGCAGTACTTC.

The sample holds a few counts of this clonotype. The chain employs TRBV5-4 and TRBJ1-1; D uncertain. The CDR3 is made up of 15 amino acids. V lost 0 bases to trimming and J lost 4 bases, with 13 bases between them. Per the germline V gene, CDR1 is SGHNT and CDR2 is YYREEE (reference sequence). CDR3 sequence: CASSLGGDAPTEAFF. CDR3 in DNA: TGTGCCAGCAGCTTGGGTGGGGATGCCCCCACTGAAGCTTTCTTT.

This clonotype was seen only a few times. Here the CDR3 DNA reads TGTGCCAGCAGAGATCCGGGACTAGGGCAAACCCAGTACTTC. Protein product: CASRDPGLGQTQYF. The chain is built from TRBV6-1 and TRBJ2-5; 8 bases match TRBD2. Germline CDR1 reads MNHNS; CDR2 reads SASEGT. The CDR3 consists of 14 residues. V lost 6 bases, J lost 8 bases, and 11 bases stayed unmatched.

The sample holds a few counts of this clonotype. The genes are TRBV20-1 and TRBJ1-6; D uncertain. Germline V lookup: CDR1 DFQATT, CDR2 SNEGSKA (reference sequence). Between the trimmed V and J ends, which lost 2 bases and 7 bases, there was a span of 15 bases. There are 15 residues in the CDR3. The CDR3 loop reads CSARRRGMGNSPLHF. CDR3 coding DNA: TGCAGTGCTAGAAGAAGAGGCATGGGGAATTCACCCCTCCACTTT.

The V and J genes are TRBV7-2 and TRBJ2-1; TRBD2 agrees at 7 bases. The J segment lost 4 bases and the V segment lost 2 bases, leaving 5 bases of the junction unmatched. Germline V gene lookup returns CDR1 SGHTA and CDR2 FQGNSA. This CDR3 is built from 15 residues. The CDR3, as DNA: TGTGCCAGCAGCTTAAGTCTAGCGGAGTACAATGAGCAGTTCTTC. Protein product: CASSLSLAEYNEQFF. Filled out from reference TRBV7-2 and TRBJ2-1, the complete variable domain reads GAGVSQSPSNKVTEKGKDVELRCDPISGHTALYWYRQSLGQGLEFLIYFQGNSAPDKSGLPSDRFSAERTGGSVSTLTIQRTQQEDSAVYLCASSLSLAEYNEQFFGPGTRLTVL.

There are many counts of this clonotype. The chain has TRBV6-9 and TRBJ2-7; TRBD2 agrees at 9 bases. Germline CDR1 is MNHGY and CDR2 is SVAAGI. The V segment lost 4 bases and the J segment 5 bases; nucleotides outside the gene matches: 12. This CDR3 has 16 residues. Here the CDR3 reads CASSSAGGPSRNEQYF. The CDR3 DNA is TGTGCCAGCAGTTCTGCGGGAGGGCCCTCTCGCAACGAGCAGTACTTC.

The chain combines TRBV5-5 with TRBJ2-7; TRBD2 might be the D (6 bases). The CDR3 is made up of 14 amino acids. Trimming stripped 2 bases from V and 7 bases from J, with 16 bases between. The V gene's germline CDR1 is SGHKS and CDR2 YYEKEE (reference sequence). The CDR3 loop is CASSFGGGPLEQYF. The CDR3 nucleotides are TGTGCCAGCAGCTTCGGGGGAGGCCCCTTGGAGCAGTACTTC.

This clonotype was observed a handful of times. This chain uses TRBV20-1 with TRBJ2-7; D possibly corresponds to TRBD2 (5 bases). Trimming cost V 6 bases and J 0 bases, with 18 bases left between them. From germline, CDR1 is DFQATT and CDR2 SNEGSKA (reference sequence). The CDR3 is 15 amino acids. The CDR3 DNA sequence: TGCAGTGCCCTAACGACGGACTGGGACTCCTACGAGCAGTACTTC. Translation gives CSALTTDWDSYEQYF.

The rearrangement links TRBV5-1 to TRBJ2-7, with D tentatively TRBD1 or TRBD2 (5 bases each). Germline-derived CDR1 and CDR2 are SGHRS and YFSETQ. The CDR3 extends over 12 amino acids. Trimming stripped 6 bases from V and 9 bases from J, with 16 bases between. This CDR3 reads CASKLDSGRQYF. CDR3 nucleotides: TGCGCCAGCAAACTTGATTCGGGACGGCAGTACTTC.

In its sample, this clonotype was seen many times. The V call is TRBV28, the J call TRBJ2-1; D possibly corresponds to TRBD2 (6 bases). Trimming cost V 7 bases and J 5 bases, with 12 bases left between them. CDR1 MDHEN and CDR2 SYDVKM come from the germline V gene. This CDR3 is 13 amino acids long. In DNA, the CDR3 is TGTGCCAGCACCGGGAGATACCACAATGAGCAGTTCTTC. It encodes CASTGRYHNEQFF.

There are a few counts of this clonotype. V and J are TRBV14 and TRBJ2-7; unclear D gene. Germline lookup yields CDR1 SGHDN and CDR2 FVKESK. This CDR3 spans 14 amino acids. The V end lost 1 base, the J end lost 5 bases, and 12 bases lay between the germline ends. As DNA, the CDR3 is TGTGCCAGCAGCCAAGTAGGGCGGCCCCACGAGCAGTACTTC. This encodes CASSQVGRPHEQYF.

Of note for this clonotype: This may arise from a read error, as a much more abundant clone is one base away. The chain joins TRBV7-3 to TRBJ2-3, with D hard to call. Germline V gene data show CDR1 as SGHTA and CDR2 as FQGTGA. This CDR3 contains 13 residues. Trimming shortened V by 4 bases and J by 8 bases, and 13 bases separated the two germline ends. As DNA, the CDR3 is TGTGCCAGCAGCTCGAGGAGTGGAGTTACGCAGTATTTT. This codes for CASSSRSGVTQYF.

There are many counts of this clonotype. The rearrangement uses TRBV2 and TRBJ2-1; perhaps TRBD1 as D (6 bases). Germline values: CDR1 SNHLY, CDR2 FYNNEI. The length of the CDR3 is 15 residues. The ends were cut back, 5 bases at V and 0 bases at J, with 11 bases in the middle. CDR3 bases: TGTGCCAGCAGTACGCAGGGGAGCTCCTACAATGAGCAGTTCTTC. Translated, it gives CASSTQGSSYNEQFF.

The V and J genes are TRBV7-6 and TRBJ1-1, with D possibly TRBD1 on 5 matching bases. This CDR3 contains 12 residues. The V end lost 5 bases, the J end lost 5 bases, and 9 bases lay between the germline ends. Germline assignment: CDR1 SGHVS and CDR2 FNYEAQ. The CDR3 coding sequence is TGTGCCAGCAGCGCAGCAGGGACTGAAGCTTTCTTT. Its translation is CASSAAGTEAFF. Complete variable domain (other parts from reference TRBV7-6 and TRBJ1-1): GAGVSQSPRYKVTKRGQDVALRCDPISGHVSLYWYRQALGQGPEFLTYFNYEAQQDKSGLPNDRFSAERPEGSISTLTIQRTEQRDSAMYRCASSAAGTEAFFGQGTRLTVV.

At least ten counts were recorded for this clonotype. This sequence joins TRBV2 and TRBJ2-7; maybe TRBD2 (6 bases). The CDR3 runs to 14 residues. Trimming cost V 7 bases and J 2 bases, with 15 bases left between them. CDR1 is SNHLY, CDR2 FYNNEI, per germline. The CDR3, as DNA: TGTGCCAGCAAAGGGACGGGGAGGACCTACGAGCAGTACTTC. Its translation is CASKGTGRTYEQYF.